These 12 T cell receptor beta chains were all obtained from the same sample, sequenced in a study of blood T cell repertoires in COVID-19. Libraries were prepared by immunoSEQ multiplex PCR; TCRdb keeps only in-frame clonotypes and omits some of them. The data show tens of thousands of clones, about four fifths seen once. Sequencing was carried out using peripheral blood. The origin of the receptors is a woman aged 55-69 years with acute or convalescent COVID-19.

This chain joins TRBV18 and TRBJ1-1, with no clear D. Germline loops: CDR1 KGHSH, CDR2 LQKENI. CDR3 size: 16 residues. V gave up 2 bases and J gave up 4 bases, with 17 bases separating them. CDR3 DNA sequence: TGTGCCAGCTCACCAAGCAGTCCAGAGCGGGGCACTGAAGCTTTCTTT. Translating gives CASSPSSPERGTEAFF.

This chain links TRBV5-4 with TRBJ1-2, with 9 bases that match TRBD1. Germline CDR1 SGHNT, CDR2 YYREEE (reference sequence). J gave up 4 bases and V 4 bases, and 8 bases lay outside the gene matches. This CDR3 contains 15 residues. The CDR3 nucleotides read TGTGCCAGCAGCCCGAGGACAGGGGACCTCTATGGCTACACCTTC. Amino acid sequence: CASSPRTGDLYGYTF.

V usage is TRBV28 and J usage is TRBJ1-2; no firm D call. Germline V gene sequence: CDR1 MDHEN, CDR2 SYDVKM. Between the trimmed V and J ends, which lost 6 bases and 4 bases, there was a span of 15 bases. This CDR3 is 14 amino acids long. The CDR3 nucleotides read TGTGCCAGCAGACCCCTTGACAATTTCTATGGCTACACCTTC. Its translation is CASRPLDNFYGYTF.

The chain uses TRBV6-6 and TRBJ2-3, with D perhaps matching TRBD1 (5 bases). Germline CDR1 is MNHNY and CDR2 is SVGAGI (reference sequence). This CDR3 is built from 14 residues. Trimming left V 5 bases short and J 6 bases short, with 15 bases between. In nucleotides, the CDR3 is TGTGCCAGCAGTCAAACGACTGGACACGATACGCAGTATTTT. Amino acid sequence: CASSQTTGHDTQYF.

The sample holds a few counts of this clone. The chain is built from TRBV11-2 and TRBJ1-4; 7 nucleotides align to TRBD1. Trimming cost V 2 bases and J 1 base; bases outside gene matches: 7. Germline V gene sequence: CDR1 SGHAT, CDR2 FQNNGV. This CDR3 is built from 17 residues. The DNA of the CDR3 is TGTGCCAGCAGCTTATTTCCGCAGGGGGGAACTAATGAAAAACTGTTTTTT. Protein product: CASSLFPQGGTNEKLFF.

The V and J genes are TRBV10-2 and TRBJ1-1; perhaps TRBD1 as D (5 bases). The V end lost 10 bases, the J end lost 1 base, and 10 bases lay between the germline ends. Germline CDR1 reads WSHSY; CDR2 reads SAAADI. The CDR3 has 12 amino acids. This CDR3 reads CATRQRNTEAFF. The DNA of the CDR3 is TGCGCCACCCGACAGAGGAACACTGAAGCTTTCTTT.

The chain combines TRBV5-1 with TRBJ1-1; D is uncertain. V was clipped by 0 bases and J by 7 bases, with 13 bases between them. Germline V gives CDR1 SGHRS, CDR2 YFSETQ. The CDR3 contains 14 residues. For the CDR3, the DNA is TGCGCCAGCAGCTTGGCCGGGATATCAGGTGAAGCTTTCTTT. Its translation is CASSLAGISGEAFF.

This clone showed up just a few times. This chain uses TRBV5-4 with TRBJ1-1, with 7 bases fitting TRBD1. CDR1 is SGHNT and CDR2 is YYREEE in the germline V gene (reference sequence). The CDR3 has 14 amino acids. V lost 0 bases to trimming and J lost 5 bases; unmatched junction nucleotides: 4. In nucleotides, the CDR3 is TGTGCCAGCAGCTTGGACCAGGGGGTGACTGAAGCTTTCTTT. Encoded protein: CASSLDQGVTEAFF.

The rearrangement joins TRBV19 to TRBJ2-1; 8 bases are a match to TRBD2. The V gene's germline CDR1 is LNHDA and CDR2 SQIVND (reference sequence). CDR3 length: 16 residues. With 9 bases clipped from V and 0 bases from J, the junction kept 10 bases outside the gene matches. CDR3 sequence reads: CASSPKLAASYNEQFF. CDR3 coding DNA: TGTGCCAGCTCTCCGAAACTAGCGGCCTCCTACAATGAGCAGTTCTTC.

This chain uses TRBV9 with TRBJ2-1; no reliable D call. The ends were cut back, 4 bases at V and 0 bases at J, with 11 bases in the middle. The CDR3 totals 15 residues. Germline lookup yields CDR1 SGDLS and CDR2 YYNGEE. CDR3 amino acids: CASSPYMSSYNEQFF. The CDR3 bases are TGTGCCAGCAGCCCGTATATGAGCTCCTACAATGAGCAGTTCTTC.

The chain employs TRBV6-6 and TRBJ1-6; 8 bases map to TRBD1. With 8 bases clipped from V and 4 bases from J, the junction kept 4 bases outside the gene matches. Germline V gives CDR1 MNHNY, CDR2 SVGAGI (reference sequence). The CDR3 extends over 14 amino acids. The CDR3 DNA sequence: TGTGCCAGCCGGGACAGGAGTTATAATTCACCCCTCCACTTT. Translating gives CASRDRSYNSPLHF.

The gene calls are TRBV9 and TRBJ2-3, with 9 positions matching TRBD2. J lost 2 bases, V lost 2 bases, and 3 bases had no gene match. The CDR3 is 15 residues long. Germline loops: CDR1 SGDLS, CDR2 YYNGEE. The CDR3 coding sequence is TGTGCCAGCAGCGTTCTAGCGGGGTACACAGATACGCAGTATTTT. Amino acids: CASSVLAGYTDTQYF.